Following are 12 T cell receptor beta chains from one sample sequenced in a study of identifying expanded T cells in peripheral blood. Repertoires were generated with immunoSEQ multiplex PCR, while TCRdb's copy carries only in-frame clones and drops some. The sample carries 85,000 to 90,000 clones, more than 75% recorded once. The sequenced sample consisted of blood. These receptors were obtained from a person aged 18 to 75 in good health.

The chain is built from TRBV7-9 and TRBJ1-2; 9 nucleotides line up with TRBD1. There are 14 residues in the CDR3. CDR1 and CDR2 (germline): SEHNR, FQNEAQ (reference sequence). V dropped 4 bases and J dropped 1; count of bases not matched to a gene: 1. The CDR3 loop is CASSWTGDNYGYTF. The CDR3, as DNA: TGTGCCAGCAGCTGGACAGGGGATAACTATGGCTACACCTTC.

This chain connects TRBV5-1 to TRBJ2-7; the D is unclear. The germline V and J ends were trimmed by 0 bases and 3 bases, with 10 bases remaining between them. The CDR3 is 14 amino acids. Looked up from germline, CDR1 is SGHRS and CDR2 is YFSETQ. This CDR3 reads CASSLDRTVYEQYF. DNA for the CDR3: TGCGCCAGCAGCTTGGATAGGACCGTCTACGAGCAGTACTTC.

This chain joins TRBV6-5 and TRBJ1-4; D call uncertain. Trimming shortened V by 5 bases and J by 0 bases, and 7 bases separated the two germline ends. The CDR3 extends over 14 amino acids. Germline V gives CDR1 MNHEY, CDR2 SVGAGI. CDR3 sequence reads: CASSPIATNEKLFF. The CDR3 region has the DNA TGTGCCAGCAGTCCTATCGCAACTAATGAAAAACTGTTTTTT.

The chain carries TRBV4-3 and TRBJ1-2; D remains ambiguous. The CDR3 consists of 14 residues. CDR1 LGHNA and CDR2 YSLEER come from the germline V gene. Trimming left V 0 bases short and J 6 bases short, with 11 bases between. Here the CDR3 reads CASSQDHGRDGYTF. The CDR3 DNA follows: TGCGCCAGCAGCCAAGATCACGGGCGGGATGGCTACACCTTC.

This clone was seen just once. As DNA, the CDR3 is TGCGCCAGCAGCCACGAGACCACAGGGGAAAGTGGCTACACCTTC. This encodes CASSHETTGESGYTF. V gene TRBV4-3 combines with J gene TRBJ1-2; the match to TRBD1 covers 7 bases. CDR3 length: 15 amino acids. The germline V gene encodes CDR1 LGHNA and CDR2 YSLEER. The ends lost 3 bases at V and 7 bases at J; junction bases unmatched: 11.

The rearrangement uses TRBV7-3 and TRBJ1-1; tentative D call: TRBD1 (5 bases). V gave up 6 bases and J gave up 10 bases, with 15 bases separating them. The CDR3 spans 12 residues. Germline CDR1 is SGHTA and CDR2 is FQGTGA. CDR3 DNA: TGTGCCAGCAGTTCTCAGGGAGTCAGAGCTTTCTTT. Translating it yields CASSSQGVRAFF.

The table lists this clone with a count of one. The CDR3 bases are TGTGCCAGTAGTTATAACTACGAGCAGTACTTC. Residues: CASSYNYEQYF. The V gene is TRBV19, the J gene TRBJ2-7, with unresolved D. The CDR3 consists of 11 residues. Germline CDR1 reads LNHDA; CDR2 reads SQIVND (reference sequence). The ends were cut back, 5 bases at V and 3 bases at J, with 5 bases in the middle.

The chain uses TRBV21-1 and TRBJ2-5. TRBV21-1 is termed a pseudogene. The CDR3 is 13 amino acids. CDR3 nucleotides: TGTGCCAGCAGCCAGAAGGAACAAGAGACCCAGTACTTC. As protein: CASSQKEQETQYF.

V gene TRBV5-1 combines with J gene TRBJ2-7; D gene uncertain. In germline, CDR1 is SGHRS, CDR2 YFSETQ. Trimming took 4 bases from V and 2 from J, leaving 7 bases between them. This CDR3 has 12 amino acids. This CDR3 is CASSREPYEQYF. DNA of the CDR3: TGCGCCAGCAGCAGGGAACCCTACGAGCAGTACTTC.

The rearrangement links TRBV7-8 to TRBJ2-7; TRBD1 aligns across 9 bases. The V and J ends lost 4 bases and 6 bases, in that order; junction bases with no gene match: 13. From germline, CDR1 is SGHVS and CDR2 FQNEAQ. This CDR3 region has 16 residues. As DNA, the CDR3 is TGTGCCAGCAGCTCCCAGGGGGGACAGGGTTTGTCCGAGCAGTACTTC. This translates into CASSSQGGQGLSEQYF.

This chain links TRBV5-4 with TRBJ1-3; D not resolved. Trimming stripped 4 bases from V and 5 bases from J, with 16 bases between. This CDR3 region has 15 residues. Germline V gives CDR1 SGHNT, CDR2 YYREEE (reference sequence). The CDR3 here is CASSPGSDIRNTIYF. For the CDR3, the DNA is TGTGCCAGCAGCCCAGGATCCGACATACGAAACACCATATATTTT.

The CDR3: CASSYEGARGINQPQHF. In DNA, the CDR3 is TGTGCCAGCAGCTATGAGGGGGCGCGGGGAATCAATCAGCCCCAGCATTTT. This chain connects TRBV7-8 to TRBJ1-5; 7 bases agree with TRBD1. The CDR3 extends over 17 amino acids. CDR1 and CDR2 from the germline V gene are SGHVS and FQNEAQ. Trimming at V came to 4 bases and at J to 3 bases, leaving 12 bases not matched to a gene.